This T cell receptor beta chain was identified in a study of blood T cell repertoires in COVID-19. Produced via immunoSEQ multiplex PCR; TCRdb's table is partial and in-frame only. The sample lists a few hundred thousand clones; 80% to 90% were seen once. Recruits, aged about 18 to 90 years, lived in approximately 26 US areas. Among Cohort 3 donors, those recovered had two negative PCRs, clearance, or symptom resolution. The CDR3 is 13 amino acids. V was pared by 10 bases and J by 2 bases, with 13 bases between. From germline, CDR1 is SEHNR and CDR2 FQNEAQ (reference sequence). Material for sequencing was PBMCs or T cells enriched from blood (not recorded which). V is TRBV7-9 and J is TRBJ2-3, with D possibly TRBD2 on 5 matching bases. The clonotype was recovered from a man between 18 and 35 years old who had recovered from COVID-19. This chain's CDR3 is CATQAGPTDTQYF. CDR3 nucleotide sequence: TGTGCCACCCAGGCGGGTCCCACAGATACGCAGTATTTT.